These 8 T cell receptor beta chains were all obtained from the same sample, sequenced in a study of blood T cells in healthy people across ages. Using a J-beta primer mix together with a sample-barcoded 5' primer, a second PCR was run for about 7 to 12 cycles. One entry per CDR3 protein results from TCRdb running MiXCR on the 5' RACE reads. This table has more than 750,000 distinct CDR3 sequences, about 28% appearing once. This sample also appeared in a second study, on T cells of mothers and their children.

Input material: blood. Receptors originate from a woman aged 40 to 50 in good health.

The CDR3 is CASSWILAGRGGELFF. CDR3 DNA sequence: TGTGCCAGCAGCTGGATCCTAGCGGGGAGGGGCGGGGAGCTGTTTTTT. The J gene is TRBJ2-2, the V gene TRBV7-2; 9 bases map to TRBD2. V was clipped by 4 bases and J by 7 bases; unmatched bases: 10. The CDR3 consists of 16 residues. The germline CDR1 and CDR2 sequences are SGHTA and FQGNSA.

The chain uses TRBV24-1 and TRBJ2-7; TRBD1 agrees at 8 bases. Germline CDR1 reads KGHDR; CDR2 reads SFDVKD. This CDR3 spans 15 amino acids. Germline trimming cut 1 base from V and 2 bases from J; bases unmatched to any gene: 3. In DNA form, the CDR3 reads TGTGCCACCAGTGATTTCACAGGGGGAGCCTACGAGCAGTACTTC. Protein: CATSDFTGGAYEQYF.

Many counts were recorded for this clonotype. The V gene is TRBV7-6, the J gene TRBJ1-2, with a possible D match to TRBD1 (5 bases). This CDR3 has 13 residues. V was trimmed by 4 bases and J by 7 bases, leaving 13 bases between them. CDR1 is SGHVS, CDR2 FNYEAQ, per germline. The CDR3 region has the DNA TGTGCCAGCAGCTCTCTGGGCAGGGTTGGCTACACCTTC. As protein: CASSSLGRVGYTF.

The gene calls are TRBV7-7 and TRBJ2-5, with D perhaps given as TRBD1 or TRBD2 (5 bases each). Germline-derived CDR1 and CDR2 are SSHAT and FNYEAQ (reference sequence). The V gene lost 5 bases and the J gene lost 6 bases, with 13 bases spanning the gap. This CDR3 comprises 13 residues. The CDR3 protein is CASSPGLAQTQYF. For the CDR3, the DNA is TGTGCCAGCAGCCCGGGGCTAGCTCAGACCCAGTACTTC. Supplemented by reference TRBV7-7 and TRBJ2-5, the full variable domain reads GAGVSQSPRYKVTKRGQDVTLRCDPISSHATLYWYQQALGQGPEFLTYFNYEAQPDKSGLPSDRFSAERPEGSISTLTIQRTEQRDSAMYRCASSPGLAQTQYFGPGTRLLVL.

Many counts were recorded for this clonotype. The J gene is TRBJ2-5, the V gene TRBV7-2; perhaps D is TRBD1 or TRBD2 (5 bases each). V dropped 1 base and J dropped 5 bases, with 14 bases sitting between them. The CDR3 sequence is 15 residues long. Germline V CDR1 and CDR2: SGHTA, FQGNSA. This chain's CDR3 is CASSLVGPSWETQYF. DNA of the CDR3: TGTGCCAGCAGCTTAGTGGGACCCTCGTGGGAGACCCAGTACTTC.

The sample holds a few counts of this clonotype. The chain carries TRBV29-1 and TRBJ1-2; the D is unclear. CDR3 length: 13 residues. Germline V gene lookup returns CDR1 SQVTM and CDR2 ANQGSEA. V lost 4 bases and J 5 bases, leaving 14 bases between the germline ends. CDR3 protein: CSVGEGPGYGYTF. CDR3 DNA: TGCAGCGTTGGCGAGGGCCCCGGGTATGGCTACACCTTC.

Only a few counts were recorded for this clonotype. The J gene is TRBJ2-1, the V gene TRBV4-2, with TRBD2 matching over 8 bases. The CDR3 totals 16 residues. Germline V gene lookup returns CDR1 LGHNA and CDR2 YNFKEQ. Unmatched junction bases numbered 5, after V lost 0 bases and J lost 4 bases. CDR3 nucleotide sequence: TGTGCCAGCAGCCAAGACGCGGGAGGACCTTACAATGAGCAGTTCTTC. Translated, it gives CASSQDAGGPYNEQFF.

The rearrangement joins TRBV12-3 or TRBV12-4 to TRBJ2-7; D unclear. Trimming removed 1 base at V and 4 bases at J, with 14 bases between. The CDR3 contains 15 residues. The CDR3 sequence is CASSLGQVVMYEQYF. Here the CDR3 DNA reads TGTGCCAGCAGTTTAGGGCAGGTGGTTATGTACGAGCAGTACTTC.